This T cell receptor (beta chain) was sequenced in a study of cytomegalovirus exposure and HLA in healthy donors. For the study at large: The roughly 130 validation repertoires, a later analysis reported, used the same platform as the roughly 700 repertoires from the first cohort. Study-wide findings and caveats: Reports indicated that the classifier achieved high specificity and sensitivity in diagnosing cytomegalovirus status. Cytomegalovirus-associated status was assigned to some 160 TCR beta chains.

CDR1 and CDR2 from the germline V gene are SGHNT and YYREEE (reference sequence). This CDR3 comprises 15 residues. Losses at the gene ends were 5 bases for V and 7 bases for J; bases not matched to a gene: 4. Among the 110 or so subjects of the validation cohort, separate from the approximately 700-subject first cohort, were the donors. The data were produced by immunoSEQ multiplex PCR, yet TCRdb's version contains in-frame clones alone and is incomplete. The table records 55,000 to 70,000 clones, roughly nine tenths of them present only once. This clone has more than one count but fewer than ten. Antigen: not known.

This clonotype was obtained from a woman aged 30 to 39 in good health and CMV-seronegative. Sequences were obtained from PBMCs. This chain uses TRBV5-4 with TRBJ2-2; 14 bases line up with TRBD2. The CDR3 here is CASRRLAGGDGELFF. The CDR3 DNA sequence: TGTGCCAGCAGACGACTAGCGGGAGGGGACGGGGAGCTGTTTTTT.